The 16 T cell receptor beta chains listed next were all sequenced from one sample in a study of stem cell transplantation in POMP-related autoinflammatory disease. The method was immunoSEQ multiplex PCR; TCRdb's version includes in-frame clones alone and lacks a portion of them. The repertoire holds about 26,000 clones, approximately 85% seen once, with 2.5% in the top ten. Sequencing was performed on CD4+ T cells from PBMCs, taken before stem cell transplantation. Receptors originate from a human donor with POMP-related autoinflammation and immune dysregulation (PRAID).

The J gene is TRBJ1-1, the V gene TRBV18; maybe TRBD1 (5 bases). V dropped 3 bases and J dropped 0 bases, with 29 bases sitting between them. This CDR3 has 21 residues. Germline V gene lookup returns CDR1 KGHSH and CDR2 LQKENI. The CDR3 here is CASSPARPQGVGAPVNTEAFF. Written as DNA, the CDR3 is TGTGCCAGCTCACCCGCCAGACCACAAGGGGTAGGTGCACCCGTGAACACTGAAGCTTTCTTT.

The chain links TRBV7-3 to TRBJ2-2, with 13 bases fitting TRBD2. CDR3 length equals 17 residues. Germline V gene data show CDR1 as SGHTA and CDR2 as FQGTGA. Trimming cost V 4 bases and J 2 bases; bases outside gene matches: 4. This CDR3 is CASSYGTSGINTGELFF. In nucleotides, the CDR3 is TGTGCCAGCAGCTACGGGACTAGCGGGATTAACACCGGGGAGCTGTTTTTT.

The gene calls are TRBV7-3 and TRBJ2-3; D uncertain. This CDR3 region has 14 residues. Germline assignment: CDR1 SGHTA and CDR2 FQGTGA. The V end was cut by 0 bases, the J end by 0 bases, with 4 bases between. CDR3 protein: CASSLTPSTDTQYF. The CDR3 bases are TGTGCCAGCAGCTTAACCCCTAGCACAGATACGCAGTATTTT.

The chain recombines TRBV15 with TRBJ2-2; D is undetermined. With 0 bases removed from V and 5 bases from J, the gap between germline ends came to 7 bases. Per germline, CDR1 LNHNV and CDR2 YYDKDF (reference sequence). CDR3 length: 14 residues. The chain's CDR3 is CATSRDRFTGELFF. As DNA, the CDR3 is TGTGCCACCAGCAGAGACCGGTTTACCGGGGAGCTGTTTTTT.

The chain joins TRBV9 to TRBJ2-2, with TRBD1 matching 9 bases. With 4 bases clipped from V and 6 bases from J, the junction kept 7 bases outside the gene matches. The CDR3 consists of 15 residues. Germline-derived CDR1 and CDR2 are SGDLS and YYNGEE. CDR3 in amino acids: CASSSGDRDSGELFF. Here the CDR3 DNA reads TGTGCCAGCAGCTCAGGGGACAGGGATTCCGGGGAGCTGTTTTTT.

The V call is TRBV29-1, the J call TRBJ2-1, with 10 bases aligning to TRBD2. V lost 6 bases to trimming and J lost 4 bases; unmatched junction nucleotides: 6. Germline V gene data show CDR1 as SQVTM and CDR2 as ANQGSEA. This CDR3 is 14 amino acids long. The CDR3 spells CSVFLLAGYNEQFF. In nucleotides, the CDR3 is TGCAGCGTCTTCTTACTAGCGGGATACAATGAGCAGTTCTTC.

V gene TRBV6-1 combines with J gene TRBJ2-3; TRBD2 aligns across 8 bases. The CDR3 has 14 amino acids. V shed 2 bases, J shed 14 bases, and the junction held 12 bases outside the gene matches. The V gene's germline CDR1 is MNHNS and CDR2 SASEGT. The CDR3 is CASSERVAREAGYF. CDR3 DNA: TGTGCCAGCAGTGAACGGGTTGCGCGGGAGGCAGGGTATTTT.

The rearrangement uses TRBV28 and TRBJ2-3; maybe TRBD2 (5 bases). Germline V gene sequence: CDR1 MDHEN, CDR2 SYDVKM. This CDR3 comprises 16 residues. Between the trimmed V and J ends, which lost 3 bases and 6 bases, there was a span of 19 bases. Here the CDR3 DNA reads TGTGCCAGCAGTTTCTCTTCCGCCCTAACGGGGGATACGCAGTATTTT. Protein: CASSFSSALTGDTQYF.

V usage is TRBV29-1 and J usage is TRBJ2-1; the D gene is possibly TRBD2 (5 bases). Germline CDR1 is SQVTM and CDR2 is ANQGSEA. The ends were cut back, 8 bases at V and 9 bases at J, with 8 bases in the middle. The CDR3 contains 9 residues. In DNA form, the CDR3 reads TGCAGCTCTAGCCCTGAGCAGTTCTTC. Its protein is CSSSPEQFF.

The rearrangement uses TRBV7-8 and TRBJ2-2; D is unclear. CDR1 SGHVS and CDR2 FQNEAQ come from the germline V gene. The length of the CDR3 is 17 residues. Trimming took off 1 base at V and 4 bases at J, with 16 bases between the two ends. CDR3 sequence reads: CASSLVFGDLPTGELFF. The CDR3 bases are TGTGCCAGCAGCTTAGTTTTCGGCGACTTACCCACCGGGGAGCTGTTTTTT. The full variable domain, its missing parts supplied by reference TRBV7-8 and TRBJ2-2, is GAGVSQSPRYKVAKRGQDVALRCDPISGHVSLFWYQQALGQGPEFLTYFQNEAQLDKSGLPSDRFFAERPEGSVSTLKIQRTQQEDSAVYLCASSLVFGDLPTGELFFGEGSRLTVL.

The V gene is TRBV5-1, the J gene TRBJ1-5; D unclear. This CDR3 is 15 amino acids long. Between the trimmed V and J ends, which lost 2 bases and 0 bases, there was a span of 9 bases. Germline CDR1 and CDR2: SGHRS and YFSETQ. The CDR3 region is CASSLGSDSNQPQHF. CDR3 nucleotides: TGCGCCAGCAGCTTAGGATCGGATAGCAATCAGCCCCAGCATTTT.

The CDR3 sequence: CASSHVPSAGANVLTF. Here the CDR3 DNA reads TGCGCCAGCAGCCACGTTCCCTCTGCTGGGGCCAACGTCCTGACTTTC. This chain links TRBV5-1 with TRBJ2-6; D is undetermined. V was pared by 4 bases and J by 2 bases, with 13 bases between. This CDR3 spans 16 amino acids. Germline CDR1 is SGHRS and CDR2 is YFSETQ.

This sequence joins TRBV2 and TRBJ2-1; D is unclear. The V and J ends lost 7 bases and 2 bases respectively, with 9 bases between them. The CDR3 consists of 13 residues. CDR1 and CDR2 from the germline V gene are SNHLY and FYNNEI. Here the CDR3 DNA reads TGTGCCAGCAATTCGGATACCTACAATGAGCAGTTCTTC. It translates to CASNSDTYNEQFF.

CDR3 in DNA: TGTGCCAGCAGCGATCCAGGGGCTCCCTACGAGCAGTACTTC. Amino acids: CASSDPGAPYEQYF. This chain joins TRBV7-3 and TRBJ2-7; possible D gene TRBD1, 6 bases. The V end lost 5 bases, the J end lost 2 bases, and 13 bases lay between the germline ends. Germline CDR1 reads SGHTA; CDR2 reads FQGTGA. The CDR3 extends over 14 amino acids.

The chain joins TRBV5-1 to TRBJ2-5; 8 bases agree with TRBD2. J gave up 5 bases and V 3 bases, and 12 bases lay outside the gene matches. Germline V gene lookup returns CDR1 SGHRS and CDR2 YFSETQ. The length of the CDR3 is 16 residues. The CDR3 nucleotides are TGCGCCAGCAGCTCGGGAGGGACGCCGGGCATGGAGACCCAGTACTTC. It encodes CASSSGGTPGMETQYF. Drawing the rest from reference TRBV5-1 and TRBJ2-5, the complete variable domain is KAGVTQTPRYLIKTRGQQVTLSCSPISGHRSVSWYQQTPGQGLQFLFEYFSETQRNKGNFPGRFSGRQFSNSRSEMNVSTLELGDSALYLCASSSGGTPGMETQYFGPGTRLLVL.

The J gene is TRBJ2-2, the V gene TRBV30; D remains ambiguous. Germline CDR1 and CDR2: GTSNPN and SVGIG (reference sequence). CDR3 size: 13 residues. V was clipped by 4 bases and J by 6 bases, with 12 bases between them. CDR3 in amino acids: CAWMGPSAGELFF. CDR3 bases: TGTGCCTGGATGGGCCCCTCGGCCGGGGAGCTGTTTTTT.